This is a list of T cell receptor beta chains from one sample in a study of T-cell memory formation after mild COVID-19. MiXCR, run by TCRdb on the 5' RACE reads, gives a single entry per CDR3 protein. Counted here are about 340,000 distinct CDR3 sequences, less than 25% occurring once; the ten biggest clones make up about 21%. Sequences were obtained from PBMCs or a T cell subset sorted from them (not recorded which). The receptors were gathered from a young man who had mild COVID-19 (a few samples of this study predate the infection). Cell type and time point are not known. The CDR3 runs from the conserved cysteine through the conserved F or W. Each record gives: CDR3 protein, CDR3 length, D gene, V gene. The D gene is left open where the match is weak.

cdr3_aa: CASSYSSTDQETQYF
cdr3_length: 15
d_call: -
v_call: TRBV7-2

cdr3_aa: CASSWAGSTDTQYF
cdr3_length: 14
d_call: -
v_call: TRBV7-2

cdr3_aa: CASTKGGATNEKLFF
cdr3_length: 15
d_call: -
v_call: TRBV28

cdr3_aa: CASSGRPLDQPQHF
cdr3_length: 14
d_call: -
v_call: TRBV2

cdr3_aa: CASSFTNPAYEQYF
cdr3_length: 14
d_call: -
v_call: TRBV5-1

cdr3_aa: CATSRALGRNEQFF
cdr3_length: 14
d_call: -
v_call: TRBV15

cdr3_aa: CSVNQGASKNTGELFF
cdr3_length: 16
d_call: TRBD1
v_call: TRBV29-1

cdr3_aa: CASSLVQATDTQYF
cdr3_length: 14
d_call: -
v_call: TRBV5-1

cdr3_aa: CASSLVWFSQSTQYF
cdr3_length: 15
d_call: -
v_call: TRBV11-2

cdr3_aa: CASSTVISNEQFF
cdr3_length: 13
d_call: -
v_call: TRBV2

cdr3_aa: CASSQDRGSDQPQHF
cdr3_length: 15
d_call: -
v_call: TRBV4-1

cdr3_aa: CASRVISGDRTDTQYF
cdr3_length: 16
d_call: TRBD2
v_call: TRBV6-1

cdr3_aa: CASNPGTREGTQYF
cdr3_length: 14
d_call: TRBD2
v_call: TRBV6-6

cdr3_aa: CSAKSGGPYNEQFF
cdr3_length: 14
d_call: TRBD2
v_call: TRBV20-1

cdr3_aa: CASSLRLRQPQHF
cdr3_length: 13
d_call: -
v_call: TRBV7-3

cdr3_aa: CASSLVGRSRVETQYF
cdr3_length: 16
d_call: -
v_call: TRBV5-1

cdr3_aa: CASSVGRLAGGLRSYNEQFF
cdr3_length: 20
d_call: TRBD2
v_call: TRBV9

cdr3_aa: CASSWTQSYEQYF
cdr3_length: 13
d_call: -
v_call: TRBV7-9

cdr3_aa: CASSVFSNQPQHF
cdr3_length: 13
d_call: -
v_call: TRBV19

cdr3_aa: CSVEGRGRNEETQYF
cdr3_length: 15
d_call: TRBD1
v_call: TRBV29-1

cdr3_aa: CASGFQFSYEQYF
cdr3_length: 13
d_call: -
v_call: TRBV12-5

cdr3_aa: CASSSLRRREKLFF
cdr3_length: 14
d_call: -
v_call: TRBV27